This TCR beta chain was documented in a study of metastatic and nonmetastatic thyroid tumors. In the study overall: Comparison of repertoires was carried out across blood and tumor or nodule tissue from malignant and benign thyroid patients.

Regarding the study as a whole: In blood and tumor, TCR beta diversity was reportedly significantly higher in malignant thyroid tumors than in benign nodules.

Germline trimming cut 7 bases from V and 5 bases from J; bases unmatched to any gene: 8. CDR3 size: 15 residues. In germline, CDR1 is MNHNS, CDR2 SASEGT. Nobody among the patients had been given any treatment before thyroid surgery. In the case of this clone: Its antigen is unknown.

Authors' methods: To classify distant metastasis in papillary thyroid cancer, a model was built from CDR3 differences across clinicopathological groups. TCRdb re-called the PCR reads through MiXCR. The V and J calls follow TCRdb's processing rather than the paper's. The sample includes 15,000 to 20,000 clones, about 30% of them seen just once. The sequencing input was tumor tissue. This sequence was found in a female donor with papillary thyroid cancer or a benign thyroid nodule (not recorded which). Some clones in this sample may be carry-over from other donors' samples. The chain employs TRBV6-1 and TRBJ1-6; 7 nucleotides align to TRBD1. In DNA form, the CDR3 reads TGTGCCAGCACCAAGGGGGCGATGGATAATTCACCCCTCCACTTT. Its translation: CASTKGAMDNSPLHF.